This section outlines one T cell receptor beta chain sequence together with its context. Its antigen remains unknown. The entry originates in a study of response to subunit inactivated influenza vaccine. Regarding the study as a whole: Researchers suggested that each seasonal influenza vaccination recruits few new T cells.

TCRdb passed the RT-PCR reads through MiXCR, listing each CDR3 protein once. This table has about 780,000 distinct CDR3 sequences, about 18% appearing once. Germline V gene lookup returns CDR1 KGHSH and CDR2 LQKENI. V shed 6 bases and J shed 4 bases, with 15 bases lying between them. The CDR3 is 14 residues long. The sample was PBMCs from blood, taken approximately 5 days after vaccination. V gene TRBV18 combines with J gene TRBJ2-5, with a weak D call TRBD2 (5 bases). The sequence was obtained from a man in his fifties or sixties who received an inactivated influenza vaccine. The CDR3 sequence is CASSRPGSRETQYF. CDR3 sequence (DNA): TGTGCCAGCTCTCGACCGGGATCGAGAGAGACCCAGTACTTC.